This T cell receptor beta chain originates from a study of T cell responses to AZD1222 COVID-19 vaccine. Per germline, CDR1 LNHNV and CDR2 YYDKDF (reference sequence). With 4 bases removed from V and 6 bases from J, the gap between germline ends came to 21 bases. This CDR3 region has 17 residues. Sequenced by immunoSEQ multiplex PCR; TCRdb stores in-frame clones only, minus some. This sample has 90,000 to 120,000 clones; about 85% occur once, and the top ten carry about 2.5%. A word on this clone: Its antigen is as yet unknown.

Study-wide findings and caveats: The number of AZD1222 recipients seropositive at baseline was only six. Reportedly, nearly half the spike-specific TCRs target unmutated variant regions.

The source of this sequence is an adult who received the AZD1222 COVID-19 vaccine. The source material was peripheral blood, sampled 28 days after the second AZD1222 dose. The chain joins TRBV15 to TRBJ2-2; D remains ambiguous. DNA for the CDR3: TGTGCCACCAGCACGGGCTTTGCGACACCAATTTCCGGGGAGCTGTTTTTT. Amino acid sequence: CATSTGFATPISGELFF. Together with reference TRBV15 and TRBJ2-2, the CDR3 gives the full variable domain: DAMVIQNPRYQVTQFGKPVTLSCSQTLNHNVMYWYQQKSSQAPKLLFHYYDKDFNNEADTPDNFQSRRPNTSFCFLDIRSPGLGDTAMYLCATSTGFATPISGELFFGEGSRLTVL.